This T cell receptor beta chain was found in a study of blood T cell repertoires in COVID-19. Study context: Acute and convalescent COVID-19 samples came from the United States, Italy and Spain. The analysed material was cDNA or gDNA that came from T cells, B-cell-depleted T cells, or PBMCs.

This clone qualifies as medium-sized. Authors' methods: Nucleated cell counts were estimated from reference gene primer amplification. Sequencing was performed with immunoSEQ multiplex PCR; in TCRdb, only in-frame clones are kept and a portion is missing. V, J and clone size are those of that table, while D and trimming were read from the DNA. The repertoire holds 95,000 to 120,000 clones, more than 65% seen once, with about 1.6% in the top ten. Specimen: peripheral blood. This TCR was recovered from a man aged 50-59 years with acute or convalescent COVID-19.

Here the CDR3 reads CASSLDRGKAGELFF. The CDR3, as DNA: TGTGCCAGCAGCTTGGACAGGGGTAAGGCCGGGGAGCTGTTTTTT. The J gene is TRBJ2-2, the V gene TRBV5-6; the match to TRBD1 covers 7 bases. CDR1 and CDR2 from the germline V gene are SGHDT and YYEEEE. V shed 0 bases, J shed 6 bases, and the junction held 5 bases outside the gene matches. The CDR3 length is 15 residues.